The source of this T cell receptor (beta chain) is a study of shared clonotypes between healthy human individuals. General study points: Sampling covered blood only; tissue repertoires likely differ. Generation probabilities were higher for clonotypes shared across all four sorted-subset donors than for unshared ones.

Method: immunoSEQ multiplex PCR; TCRdb's copy keeps in-frame clones and lacks some. The sample lists 740,000 or so clones; around 73% were seen once. Concerning this clone itself: What it recognizes is unknown.

Trimming cost V 5 bases and J 2 bases, with 9 bases left between them. This CDR3 is 13 amino acids long. CDR1 is SGHNT, CDR2 YENEEA, per germline. CD45RA-negative memory and CD45RA+ naive subsets were split from the CD4+ cells. The chain carries TRBV11-3 and TRBJ2-5; D is perhaps TRBD1 (7 bases). The specimen sequenced was memory CD4+ T cells sorted from blood. Subset noted: CD45RA-negative fraction. This sequence originates from a woman under 40 in good health. CDR3 protein: CASSAGQQETQYF. The CDR3, as DNA: TGTGCCAGCAGCGCGGGACAGCAAGAGACCCAGTACTTC.